The next 16 T cell receptor beta chains were all read from a single sample in a study of neurological immune-mediated disorders. Each CDR3 protein gets one entry after TCRdb re-called the 5' RACE reads with MiXCR. This sample has about 38,000 distinct CDR3 sequences, with approximately 5.1% found just once. Sequencing used CD4+ T cells from blood. The source is a man aged 18 to 30 in good health.

This clonotype was seen repeatedly, ten times or more. The V and J genes are TRBV27 and TRBJ2-1, with no clear D. Germline CDR1 reads MNHEY; CDR2 reads SMNVEV (reference sequence). This CDR3 has 15 residues. V dropped 6 bases and J dropped 2 bases, with 14 bases sitting between them. CDR3 coding DNA: TGTGCCAGCAGCAATTCTCGTGGGGCCTACAATGAGCAGTTCTTC. Its translation is CASSNSRGAYNEQFF.

At least ten counts were recorded for this clonotype. The chain couples TRBV5-1 to TRBJ1-2; tentative D call: TRBD1 (5 bases). Germline V lookup: CDR1 SGHRS, CDR2 YFSETQ. Trimming cost V 0 bases and J 3 bases, with 18 bases left between them. The CDR3 is 17 amino acids. CDR3 sequence: CASSLGGIGLPDYGYTF. In DNA, the CDR3 is TGCGCCAGCAGCTTGGGGGGGATAGGGCTTCCCGACTATGGCTACACCTTC.

The gene calls are TRBV27 and TRBJ1-1; TRBD1 agrees at 7 bases. CDR1 and CDR2 from the germline V gene are MNHEY and SMNVEV (reference sequence). V was pared by 10 bases and J by 3 bases, with 11 bases of the junction left unmatched. This CDR3 is 14 amino acids long. The CDR3 DNA follows: TGTGCCAACAGCCTGGGACAGTTTTACACTGAAGCTTTCTTT. Its translation is CANSLGQFYTEAFF.

This clonotype was recorded many times. The chain employs TRBV6-1 and TRBJ2-5, with a weak D call TRBD1 (6 bases). CDR3 length equals 15 residues. Trimming removed 0 bases at V and 1 base at J, with 9 bases between. Per the germline V gene, CDR1 is MNHNS and CDR2 is SASEGT. The CDR3 loop is CASSEAWTVQETQYF. CDR3 nucleotides: TGTGCCAGCAGTGAAGCTTGGACAGTCCAAGAGACCCAGTACTTC.

This clonotype was observed at least ten times. In DNA, the CDR3 is TGCGCCAGCAGCTTGGAACCTGTTTCGCGGGGGGCCGAGAAGGAGGCCCAGTACTTC. This codes for CASSLEPVSRGAEKEAQYF. The rearrangement joins TRBV5-1 to TRBJ2-5; 8 bases align to TRBD2. Germline CDR1 is SGHRS and CDR2 is YFSETQ. The CDR3 is made up of 19 amino acids. Unmatched junction bases numbered 22, after V lost 0 bases and J lost 9 bases.

The table lists this clonotype with many counts. V is TRBV4-2 and J is TRBJ1-6; 8 nucleotides align to TRBD1. The junction had 3 bases not matched to a gene; V was cut back by 4 bases and J by 7 bases. The CDR3 sequence is 14 residues long. The germline V gene encodes CDR1 LGHNA and CDR2 YNFKEQ. CDR3 sequence (DNA): TGTGCCAGCAGCCGGGACAGGTTGAATTCACCCCTCCACTTT. Translating it yields CASSRDRLNSPLHF.

This clonotype counts as medium-sized. The chain is built from TRBV12-5 and TRBJ1-2; TRBD1 matches at 11 bases. The CDR3 loop spans 15 amino acids. The V and J ends lost 6 bases and 2 bases, in that order; junction bases with no gene match: 5. CDR1 LGHNT and CDR2 FRNRAP come from the germline V gene. The CDR3 coding sequence is TGTGCTAGTGGGAAGGGACAGGGGGTAAACTATGGCTACACCTTC. Protein product: CASGKGQGVNYGYTF.

This clonotype came up many times. The J gene is TRBJ1-3, the V gene TRBV6-5; 7 nucleotides agree with TRBD1. The CDR3 extends over 18 amino acids. V was clipped by 5 bases and J by 0 bases; unmatched bases: 13. Germline V CDR1 and CDR2: MNHEY, SVGAGI. The CDR3: CASSKYKREGASGNTIYF. The CDR3 region has the DNA TGTGCCAGCAGTAAATACAAGAGGGAGGGGGCCTCTGGAAACACCATATATTTT.

This clonotype was counted many times. This chain links TRBV6-2 or TRBV6-3 with TRBJ1-1, with no clear D. V was shortened by 2 bases and J by 9 bases, with 10 bases between the two germline ends. CDR1 is MNHEY, CDR2 SVGEGT, per germline. CDR3 size: 12 residues. CDR3 region: CASSYDSIKAFF. The CDR3 region has the DNA TGTGCCAGCAGTTACGACTCAATCAAAGCTTTCTTT.

This clonotype showed up many times. The chain is built from TRBV9 and TRBJ1-2; D is possibly TRBD1 (5 bases). CDR3 size: 12 residues. The V end was cut by 7 bases, the J end by 4 bases, with 11 bases between. CDR1 is SGDLS, CDR2 YYNGEE, per germline. CDR3 sequence: CASWSQGYGYTF. DNA for the CDR3: TGTGCCAGCTGGAGTCAGGGCTATGGCTACACCTTC.

This clonotype has a count of ten or more. The chain has TRBV2 and TRBJ2-1, with a possible D match to TRBD2 (5 bases). This CDR3 contains 17 residues. Trimming pared 4 bases from V and 4 bases from J, leaving 20 bases between. CDR1 and CDR2 from the germline V gene are SNHLY and FYNNEI. The chain's CDR3 is CASSGSGERPGYNEQFF. The CDR3 DNA sequence: TGTGCCAGCAGTGGCTCCGGAGAGCGCCCGGGGTACAATGAGCAGTTCTTC.

This clonotype occurred many times. This chain connects TRBV20-1 to TRBJ1-5; tentatively, D is TRBD1 (5 bases). The germline V gene has CDR1 DFQATT and CDR2 SNEGSKA (reference sequence). This CDR3 is built from 13 residues. V was trimmed by 3 bases and J by 4 bases, leaving 10 bases between them. CDR3 protein: CSARVRTNQPQHF. CDR3 DNA sequence: TGCAGTGCTAGGGTCAGGACAAATCAGCCCCAGCATTTT.

The chain employs TRBV11-3 and TRBJ2-5; TRBD2 aligns across 8 bases. The germline CDR1 and CDR2 sequences are SGHNT and YENEEA. J lost 4 bases, V lost 6 bases, and 7 bases had no gene match. The CDR3 runs 14 residues. The CDR3 loop is CASSRGGLGETQYF. In nucleotides, the CDR3 is TGTGCCAGCAGTCGCGGGGGGCTTGGAGAGACCCAGTACTTC.

There are many counts of this clonotype. The chain uses TRBV5-1 and TRBJ2-3, with 8 bases lining up with TRBD1. The CDR3 is 14 amino acids. J lost 4 bases, V lost 4 bases, and 5 bases had no gene match. Germline loops: CDR1 SGHRS, CDR2 YFSETQ. The DNA for the CDR3 is TGCGCCAGCAGCCTGGGGACAGGCTCAGATACGCAGTATTTT. Its translation is CASSLGTGSDTQYF.

This clonotype showed up many times. V gene TRBV5-1 combines with J gene TRBJ2-1; D tentatively fits TRBD1 or TRBD2 (5 bases each). Germline V gene data show CDR1 as SGHRS and CDR2 as YFSETQ. V lost 6 bases to trimming and J lost 9 bases, with 10 bases between them. The CDR3 extends over 11 amino acids. CDR3 residues: CASTSGLEQFF. In DNA, the CDR3 is TGCGCCAGCACGTCGGGGCTTGAGCAGTTCTTC. The complete variable domain, with remaining parts taken from reference TRBV5-1 and TRBJ2-1, reads KAGVTQTPRYLIKTRGQQVTLSCSPISGHRSVSWYQQTPGQGLQFLFEYFSETQRNKGNFPGRFSGRQFSNSRSEMNVSTLELGDSALYLCASTSGLEQFFGPGTRLTVL.

The rearrangement links TRBV6-1 to TRBJ1-6; 7 bases match TRBD1. Germline trimming cut 2 bases from V and 4 bases from J; bases unmatched to any gene: 17. Germline assignment: CDR1 MNHNS and CDR2 SASEGT. This CDR3 comprises 20 residues. CDR3 region: CASSELPQTGRVGYNSPLHF. The CDR3 DNA is TGTGCCAGCAGTGAACTACCTCAGACAGGGAGGGTTGGTTATAATTCACCCCTCCACTTT.